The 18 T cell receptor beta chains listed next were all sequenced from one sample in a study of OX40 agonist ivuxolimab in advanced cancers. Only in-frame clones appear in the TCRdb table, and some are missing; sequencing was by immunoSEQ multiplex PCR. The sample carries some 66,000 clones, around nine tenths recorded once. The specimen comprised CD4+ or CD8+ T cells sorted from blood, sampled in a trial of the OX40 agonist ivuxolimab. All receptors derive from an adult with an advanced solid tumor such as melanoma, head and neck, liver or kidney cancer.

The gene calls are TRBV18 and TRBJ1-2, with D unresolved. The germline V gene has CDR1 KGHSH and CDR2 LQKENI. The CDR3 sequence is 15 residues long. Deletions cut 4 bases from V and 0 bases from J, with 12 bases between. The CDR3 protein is CASSHIDGANYGYTF. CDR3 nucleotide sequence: TGTGCCAGCTCACACATCGACGGGGCTAACTATGGCTACACCTTC.

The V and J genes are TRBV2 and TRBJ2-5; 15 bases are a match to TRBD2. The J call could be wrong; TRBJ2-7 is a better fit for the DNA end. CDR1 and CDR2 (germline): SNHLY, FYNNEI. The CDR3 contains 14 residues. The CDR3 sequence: CASSGTSGRSEQYF. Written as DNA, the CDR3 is TGTGCCAGCAGCGGGACTAGCGGGAGGAGCGAGCAGTACTTC.

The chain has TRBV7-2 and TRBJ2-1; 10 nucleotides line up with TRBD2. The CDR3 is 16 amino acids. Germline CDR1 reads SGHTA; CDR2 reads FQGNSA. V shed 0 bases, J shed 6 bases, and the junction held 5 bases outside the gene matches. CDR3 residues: CASSLASSGSGNEQFF. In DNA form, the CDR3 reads TGTGCCAGCAGCTTAGCTTCTAGCGGGAGTGGCAATGAGCAGTTCTTC.

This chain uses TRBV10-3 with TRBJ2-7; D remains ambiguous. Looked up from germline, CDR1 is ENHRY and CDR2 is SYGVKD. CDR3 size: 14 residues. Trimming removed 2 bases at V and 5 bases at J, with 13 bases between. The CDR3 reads CAISERGDSDEQYF. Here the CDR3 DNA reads TGTGCCATCAGTGAGCGCGGAGACTCGGACGAGCAGTACTTC.

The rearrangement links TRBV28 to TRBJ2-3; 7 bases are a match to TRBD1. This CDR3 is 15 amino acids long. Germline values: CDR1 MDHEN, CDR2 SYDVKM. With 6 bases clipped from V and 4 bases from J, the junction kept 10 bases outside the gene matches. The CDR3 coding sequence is TGTGCCAGCAGCGTATCTAGGGGGCGTGCAGATACGCAGTATTTT. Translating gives CASSVSRGRADTQYF.

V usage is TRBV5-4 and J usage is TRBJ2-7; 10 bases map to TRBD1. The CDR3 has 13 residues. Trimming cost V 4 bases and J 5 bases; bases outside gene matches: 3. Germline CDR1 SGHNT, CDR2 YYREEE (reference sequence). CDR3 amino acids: CASSRQGANEQYF. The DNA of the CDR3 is TGTGCCAGCAGCCGACAGGGGGCCAACGAGCAGTACTTC.

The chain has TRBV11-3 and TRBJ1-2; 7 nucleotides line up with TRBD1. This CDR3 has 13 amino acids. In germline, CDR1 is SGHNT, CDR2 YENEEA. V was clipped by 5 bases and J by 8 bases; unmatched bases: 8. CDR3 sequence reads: CASSQQGMRGYTF. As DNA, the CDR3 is TGTGCCAGCAGCCAACAGGGGATGAGAGGCTACACCTTC.

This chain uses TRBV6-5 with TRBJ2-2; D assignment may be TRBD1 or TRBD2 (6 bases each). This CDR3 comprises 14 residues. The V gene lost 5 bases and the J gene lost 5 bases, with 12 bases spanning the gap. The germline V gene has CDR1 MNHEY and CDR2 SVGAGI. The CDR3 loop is CASSTTGRTGELFF. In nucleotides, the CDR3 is TGTGCCAGCAGTACCACAGGGAGGACCGGGGAGCTGTTTTTT.

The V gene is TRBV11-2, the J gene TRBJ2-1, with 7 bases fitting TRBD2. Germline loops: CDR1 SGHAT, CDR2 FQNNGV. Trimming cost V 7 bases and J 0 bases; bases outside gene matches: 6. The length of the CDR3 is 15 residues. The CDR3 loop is CASKGQRGSYNEQFF. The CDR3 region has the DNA TGTGCCAGCAAAGGGCAGCGGGGCTCCTACAATGAGCAGTTCTTC.

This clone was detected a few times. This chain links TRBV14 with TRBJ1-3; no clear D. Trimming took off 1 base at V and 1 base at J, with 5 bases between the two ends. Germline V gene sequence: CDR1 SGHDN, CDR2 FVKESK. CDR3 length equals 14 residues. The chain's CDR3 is CASSQGPSGNTIYF. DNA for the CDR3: TGTGCCAGCAGCCAAGGACCTTCTGGAAACACCATATATTTT.

In DNA, the CDR3 is TGTGCCAGCACCCACGGACTAGCGGGAGCTAATGAGCAGTTCTTC. The encoded protein is CASTHGLAGANEQFF. The V gene is TRBV7-2, the J gene TRBJ2-1; 13 bases are a match to TRBD2. Germline V CDR1 and CDR2: SGHTA, FQGNSA. This CDR3 is built from 15 residues. V shed 7 bases, J shed 7 bases, and the junction held 7 bases outside the gene matches.

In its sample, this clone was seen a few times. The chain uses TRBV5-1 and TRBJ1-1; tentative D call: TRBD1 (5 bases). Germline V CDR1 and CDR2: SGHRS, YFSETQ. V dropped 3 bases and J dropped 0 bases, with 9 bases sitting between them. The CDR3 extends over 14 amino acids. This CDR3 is CASSWGEMNTEAFF. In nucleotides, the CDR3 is TGCGCCAGCAGCTGGGGGGAAATGAACACTGAAGCTTTCTTT.

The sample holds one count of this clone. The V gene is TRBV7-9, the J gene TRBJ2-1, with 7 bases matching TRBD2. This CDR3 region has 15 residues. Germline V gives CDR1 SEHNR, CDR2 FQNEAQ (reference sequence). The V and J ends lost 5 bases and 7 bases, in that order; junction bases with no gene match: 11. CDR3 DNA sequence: TGTGCCAGCAGCATAAGGGGAGGGCCGGTAAATGAGCAGTTCTTC. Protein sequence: CASSIRGGPVNEQFF.

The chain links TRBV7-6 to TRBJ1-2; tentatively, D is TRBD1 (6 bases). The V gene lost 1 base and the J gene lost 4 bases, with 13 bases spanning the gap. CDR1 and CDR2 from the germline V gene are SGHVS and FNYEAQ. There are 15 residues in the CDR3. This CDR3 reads CASSLGPTGLYGYTF. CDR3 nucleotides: TGTGCCAGCAGCTTAGGACCAACAGGGCTCTATGGCTACACCTTC.

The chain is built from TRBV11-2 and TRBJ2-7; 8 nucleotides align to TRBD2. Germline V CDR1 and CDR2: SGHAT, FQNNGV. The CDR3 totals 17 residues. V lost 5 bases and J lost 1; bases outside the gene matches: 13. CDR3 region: CASSPGGRGRFSYEQYF. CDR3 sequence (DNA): TGTGCCAGCAGCCCGGGGGGGAGGGGGAGATTTTCCTACGAGCAGTACTTC.

The CDR3 spells CASSLIRQETQYF. CDR3 nucleotide sequence: TGTGCCAGCAGCTTAATCCGACAAGAGACCCAGTACTTC. The V call is TRBV7-2, the J call TRBJ2-5; D is unresolved. Germline-derived CDR1 and CDR2 are SGHTA and FQGNSA. CDR3 size: 13 residues. V was cut by 2 bases and J by 2 bases, with 6 bases left in between.

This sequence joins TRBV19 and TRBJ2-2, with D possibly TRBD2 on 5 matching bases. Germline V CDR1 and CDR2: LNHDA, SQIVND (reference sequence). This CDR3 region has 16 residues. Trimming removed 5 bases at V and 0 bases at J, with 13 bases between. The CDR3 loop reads CASSSGLAANTGELFF. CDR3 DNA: TGTGCCAGTAGTTCCGGACTCGCCGCGAACACCGGGGAGCTGTTTTTT. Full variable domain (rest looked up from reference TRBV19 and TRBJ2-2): DGGITQSPKYLFRKEGQNVTLSCEQNLNHDAMYWYRQDPGQGLRLIYYSQIVNDFQKGDIAEGYSVSREKKESFPLTVTSAQKNPTAFYLCASSSGLAANTGELFFGEGSRLTVL.

The CDR3 coding sequence is TGTGCCAGCAGCTTGATCTCTAGTGGTGGGAATGAGCAGTTCTTC. Translation gives CASSLISSGGNEQFF. The V gene is TRBV5-6, the J gene TRBJ2-1; the D is unclear. Germline CDR1 reads SGHDT; CDR2 reads YYEEEE. This CDR3 contains 15 residues. V lost 1 base and J lost 7, with 15 bases in between.